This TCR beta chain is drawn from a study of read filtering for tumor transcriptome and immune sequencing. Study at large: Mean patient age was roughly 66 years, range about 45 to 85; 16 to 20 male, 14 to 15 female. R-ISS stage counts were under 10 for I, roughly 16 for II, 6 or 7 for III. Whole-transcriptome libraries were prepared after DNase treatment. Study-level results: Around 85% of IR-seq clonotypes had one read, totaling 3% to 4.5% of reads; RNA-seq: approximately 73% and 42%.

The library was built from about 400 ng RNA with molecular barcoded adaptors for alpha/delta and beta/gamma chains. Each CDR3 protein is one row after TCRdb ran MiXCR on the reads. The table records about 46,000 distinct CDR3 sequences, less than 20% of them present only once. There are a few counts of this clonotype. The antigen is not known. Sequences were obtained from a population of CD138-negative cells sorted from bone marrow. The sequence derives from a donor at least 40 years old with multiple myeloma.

CDR3 sequence reads: CASSIGSGQETQYF. Written as DNA, the CDR3 is TGTGCCAGTAGTATTGGGTCAGGCCAAGAGACCCAGTACTTC. The rearrangement uses TRBV19 and TRBJ2-5; D gene ambiguous. This CDR3 region has 14 residues. Trimming took off 3 bases at V and 1 base at J, with 9 bases between the two ends. CDR1 is LNHDA, CDR2 SQIVND, per germline (reference sequence). Looking up the rest from reference TRBV19 and TRBJ2-5 gives the full variable domain: DGGITQSPKYLFRKEGQNVTLSCEQNLNHDAMYWYRQDPGQGLRLIYYSQIVNDFQKGDIAEGYSVSREKKESFPLTVTSAQKNPTAFYLCASSIGSGQETQYFGPGTRLLVL.